Below are 7 T cell receptor beta chains sequenced from a single sample in a study of T cell responses to AZD1222 COVID-19 vaccine. Sequenced by immunoSEQ multiplex PCR; TCRdb stores in-frame clones only, minus some. The top ten hold under 7.5% of the sample, which has 150,000 to 200,000 clones, about 90% seen once. The sequencing used peripheral blood, collected on day 0 of AZD1222 vaccination. All receptors derive from an adult in good health.

The chain has TRBV11-2 and TRBJ1-3; D may be TRBD1 (6 bases). The CDR3 totals 18 residues. Germline values: CDR1 SGHAT, CDR2 FQNNGV. V shed 0 bases and J shed 0 bases, with 15 bases lying between them. The CDR3 nucleotides read TGTGCCAGCAGCTTAGATCTTGCAGGGGCTATCTCTGGAAACACCATATATTTT. Protein: CASSLDLAGAISGNTIYF.

This clone was picked up a small number of times. The V and J genes are TRBV19 and TRBJ2-3, with 8 bases matching TRBD2. The CDR3 length is 16 residues. Germline CDR1 reads LNHDA; CDR2 reads SQIVND (reference sequence). Losses at the gene ends were 4 bases for V and 3 bases for J; bases not matched to a gene: 9. CDR3 amino acids: CASSSPPGGRTDTQYF. Here the CDR3 DNA reads TGTGCCAGTAGTAGCCCCCCGGGGGGGAGGACAGATACGCAGTATTTT. Drawing the rest from reference TRBV19 and TRBJ2-3, the complete variable domain is DGGITQSPKYLFRKEGQNVTLSCEQNLNHDAMYWYRQDPGQGLRLIYYSQIVNDFQKGDIAEGYSVSREKKESFPLTVTSAQKNPTAFYLCASSSPPGGRTDTQYFGPGTRLTVL.

This chain connects TRBV29-1 to TRBJ1-4; weak D call: TRBD1 (5 bases). Germline V gene data show CDR1 as SQVTM and CDR2 as ANQGSEA. This CDR3 comprises 13 residues. Trimming stripped 7 bases from V and 6 bases from J, with 15 bases between. In DNA, the CDR3 is TGCAGCGCTATTGACAGCTTGGATGAAAAACTGTTTTTT. It translates to CSAIDSLDEKLFF.

The V call is TRBV10-3, the J call TRBJ2-2, with TRBD1 matching 10 bases. Germline loops: CDR1 ENHRY, CDR2 SYGVKD. Losses at the gene ends were 6 bases for V and 0 bases for J; bases not matched to a gene: 7. This CDR3 is 17 amino acids long. The CDR3 protein is CAIRAGTGAPNTGELFF. The CDR3 coding sequence is TGTGCCATCAGGGCCGGGACAGGGGCCCCGAACACCGGGGAGCTGTTTTTT.

This clone was detected once. V and J are TRBV28 and TRBJ2-7; 11 positions match TRBD1. V lost 4 bases, J lost 1 base, and 6 bases stayed unmatched. Germline-derived CDR1 and CDR2 are MDHEN and SYDVKM. The CDR3 consists of 16 residues. CDR3 loop: CASSSGGTGGSYEQYF. Written as DNA, the CDR3 is TGTGCCAGCAGTTCGGGCGGGACAGGGGGTTCCTACGAGCAGTACTTC.

The chain couples TRBV5-6 to TRBJ1-5; the D gene is possibly TRBD1 (5 bases). Germline V gene lookup returns CDR1 SGHDT and CDR2 YYEEEE. The CDR3 has 15 amino acids. The V end was cut by 0 bases, the J end by 0 bases, with 7 bases between. This CDR3 is CASSLGQHSNQPQHF. CDR3 bases: TGTGCCAGCAGCTTGGGACAGCATAGCAATCAGCCCCAGCATTTT.

This chain uses TRBV6-5 with TRBJ2-5, with 10 bases identical to TRBD2. The CDR3 runs to 16 residues. Germline V gene sequence: CDR1 MNHEY, CDR2 SVGAGI. V trimming: 0 bases; J trimming: 3 bases; junction bases outside the gene matches: 4. The CDR3, as DNA: TGTGCCAGCAGTTACTCGGCTAGCGGGGGTAAAGAGACCCAGTACTTC. Translating gives CASSYSASGGKETQYF.